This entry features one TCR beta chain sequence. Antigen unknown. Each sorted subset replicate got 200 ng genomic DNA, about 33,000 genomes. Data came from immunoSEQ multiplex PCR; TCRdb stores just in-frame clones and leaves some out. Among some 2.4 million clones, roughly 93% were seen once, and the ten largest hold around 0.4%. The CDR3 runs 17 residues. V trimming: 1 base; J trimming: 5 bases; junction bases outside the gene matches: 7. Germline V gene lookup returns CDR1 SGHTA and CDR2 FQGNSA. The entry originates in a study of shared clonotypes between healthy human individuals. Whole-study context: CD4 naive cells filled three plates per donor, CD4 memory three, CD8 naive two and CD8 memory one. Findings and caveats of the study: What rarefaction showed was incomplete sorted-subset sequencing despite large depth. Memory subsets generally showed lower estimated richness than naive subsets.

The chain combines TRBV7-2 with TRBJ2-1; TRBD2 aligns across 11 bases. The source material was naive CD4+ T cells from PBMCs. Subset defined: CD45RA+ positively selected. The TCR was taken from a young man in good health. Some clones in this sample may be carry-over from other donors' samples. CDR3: CASSLGLAGGPNNEQFF. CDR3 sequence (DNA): TGTGCCAGCAGCTTAGGCCTAGCGGGAGGCCCGAACAATGAGCAGTTCTTC.